This TCR delta chain was recovered during a study of Vδ1+ human thymocytes. The study's findings and limits: Despite high sort purity, 20% to 25% of thymic T cell receptor delta sequences were Vdelta2. In the thymus, TRG and TRD repertoires looked highly polyclonal with Gaussian CDR3 lengths.

CDR1 TSWWSYY and CDR2 QGS come from the germline V gene. The CDR3 length is 16 residues. The sorted cells were CD3+ Vdelta1+ Vdelta2- thymocytes from alphabeta-depleted thymus. The template was reverse-transcribed extracted RNA. The CDR3 regions were amplified by multiplex PCR from V-gene primers to a constant-region primer. TCRdb repeated clone calling on the multiplex PCR reads with CATT. The sample lists 45,000 to 60,000 delta-chain clones, around 15% occurring once. Points on this clone: What it binds is not known. A read error may account for a junction end that differs from germline. The sample carries other DNA sequences with the same CDR3.

Sequenced: Vdelta1+ gamma-delta thymocytes from the thymus. Subset meaning: FACS-sorted CD3+ TCRalphabeta- TCRVdelta1+ TCRVdelta2- thymocytes. The receptor was isolated from a boy in the first two years of life who had congenital heart surgery. The chain combines TRDV1 with TRDJ1; D might be TRDD3 (5 bases). The CDR3 DNA follows: TGTGCCCTTGGGGAACTACGGATTCCCGACACCGATAAACTCATCTTT. Translated: CALGELRIPDTDKLIF.